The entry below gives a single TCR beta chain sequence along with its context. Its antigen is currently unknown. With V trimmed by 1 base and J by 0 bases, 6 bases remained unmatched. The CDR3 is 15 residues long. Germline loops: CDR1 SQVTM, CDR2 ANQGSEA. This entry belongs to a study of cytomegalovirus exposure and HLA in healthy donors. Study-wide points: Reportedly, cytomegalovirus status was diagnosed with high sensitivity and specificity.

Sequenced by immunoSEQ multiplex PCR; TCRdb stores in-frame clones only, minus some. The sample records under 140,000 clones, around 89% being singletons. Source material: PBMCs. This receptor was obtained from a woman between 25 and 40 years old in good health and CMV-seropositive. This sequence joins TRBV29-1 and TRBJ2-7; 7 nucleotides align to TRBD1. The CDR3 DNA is TGCAGCGTTGAAGGAGGGGGCGCGAGCTCCTACGAGCAGTACTTC. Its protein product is CSVEGGGASSYEQYF.